Below, one T cell receptor beta chain is given with its context. In the original processing: It was from reference gene primer amplification that nucleated cell counts were estimated. Generated by immunoSEQ multiplex PCR, the TCRdb table keeps only in-frame clones and is missing some. That table gives V, J and clone size, and the DNA gave D and trimming. The sample has approximately 130,000 clones, about 85% seen once. The record originates from a study of blood T cell repertoires in COVID-19. Background on the study: Whether acute or convalescent, the COVID-19 samples came from the United States, Italy and Spain. Sample material is recorded as cDNA or gDNA derived from T cells, B-cell-depleted T cells, or PBMCs.

In germline, CDR1 is SQVTM, CDR2 ANQGSEA. Germline trimming cut 6 bases from V and 1 base from J; bases unmatched to any gene: 1. CDR3 size: 13 residues. The source is a human donor in a cohort sampled during active COVID-19. The chain is built from TRBV29-1 and TRBJ1-5, with TRBD1 matching 9 bases. The source material was peripheral blood. CDR3 loop: CSVGQGSNQPQHF. In DNA, the CDR3 is TGCAGCGTGGGACAGGGAAGCAATCAGCCCCAGCATTTT.